One and the same sample provided the 21 T cell receptor beta chains below, sequenced in a study of EBV T-cell therapy then PD-1 blockade in nasopharyngeal carcinoma. Measured with immunoSEQ multiplex PCR; TCRdb has only the in-frame clones, and not every one. The sample has over 20,000 clones, roughly 80% seen once. Documented time point: 266 days after commencement of treatment, after nivolumab therapy. Treatment specified: AdE1-LMPpoly-expanded autologous EBV-specific T-cell therapy followed by anti-PD-1 nivolumab. These receptors' targets are unknown. The material was CD8+ T cells from blood, obtained around day 260 from a patient whose treatment included autologous EBV-specific T cells and nivolumab. The source of these receptors is a man aged 40-55 years with nasopharyngeal carcinoma.

The chain joins TRBV15 to TRBJ1-5; D is uncertain. CDR3 length: 13 amino acids. V lost 3 bases and J lost 9, with 12 bases in between. Germline V gene sequence: CDR1 LNHNV, CDR2 YYDKDF (reference sequence). The CDR3 spells CATSSGRLGPQHF. Here the CDR3 DNA reads TGTGCCACCAGCAGTGGACGGCTCGGGCCCCAGCATTTT. The variable domain in full, with the rest retrieved from reference TRBV15 and TRBJ1-5, is DAMVIQNPRYQVTQFGKPVTLSCSQTLNHNVMYWYQQKSSQAPKLLFHYYDKDFNNEADTPDNFQSRRPNTSFCFLDIRSPGLGDTAMYLCATSSGRLGPQHFGDGTRLSIL.

The rearrangement uses TRBV6-2 or TRBV6-3 and TRBJ2-7, with a tentative D call TRBD2 (6 bases). V dropped 2 bases and J dropped 2 bases, with 28 bases sitting between them. Germline V gives CDR1 MNHEY, CDR2 SVGEGT. CDR3 length: 20 amino acids. The CDR3, as DNA: TGTGCCAGCAGTTACGAACCCGCGGGGCTAAACGCCGTGGGCCCCTACGAGCAGTACTTC. Protein sequence: CASSYEPAGLNAVGPYEQYF.

The rearrangement links TRBV7-2 to TRBJ1-2, with a weak D call TRBD1 (5 bases). The CDR3 consists of 13 residues. The V and J ends lost 6 bases and 3 bases respectively, with 11 bases between them. Germline V lookup: CDR1 SGHTA, CDR2 FQGNSA. Written as DNA, the CDR3 is TGTGCCAGCAGGGTCGGGACGGACTATGGCTACACCTTC. It translates to CASRVGTDYGYTF.

This chain connects TRBV9 to TRBJ2-2; D possibly uses TRBD1 or TRBD2 (5 bases each). This CDR3 is 14 amino acids long. V was cut by 0 bases and J by 3 bases, with 6 bases left in between. The germline gives CDR1 SGDLS, CDR2 YYNGEE. Here the CDR3 reads CASSVGGYTGELFF. The CDR3 region has the DNA TGTGCCAGCAGCGTAGGGGGGTACACCGGGGAGCTGTTTTTT.

J is TRBJ2-2 and V is TRBV9; 8 nucleotides line up with TRBD1. The CDR3 runs 16 residues. Germline V gives CDR1 SGDLS, CDR2 YYNGEE. V shed 0 bases, J shed 6 bases, and the junction held 7 bases outside the gene matches. CDR3 DNA sequence: TGTGCCAGCAGCGTAGGGGCCAGGGGGCAGGCCGGGGAGCTGTTTTTT. Translation: CASSVGARGQAGELFF.

The chain couples TRBV4-1 to TRBJ1-1; D is unresolved. Trimming removed 3 bases from V and 1 base from J, with 15 bases in between. From germline, CDR1 is MGHRA and CDR2 YSYEKL. The CDR3 length is 16 residues. As DNA, the CDR3 is TGCGCCAGCAGCCAGTCGGCTCAGTGGGGGAACACTGAAGCTTTCTTT. Protein: CASSQSAQWGNTEAFF.

The chain links TRBV4-3 to TRBJ2-1, with TRBD2 identical over 10 bases. Trimming took 4 bases from V and 6 from J; bases not matched to a gene: 9. Germline V gene lookup returns CDR1 LGHNA and CDR2 YSLEER. The CDR3 totals 16 residues. The CDR3 protein is CASSPRASGGGNEQFF. The CDR3, as DNA: TGCGCCAGCAGCCCGCGAGCGAGCGGGGGGGGCAATGAGCAGTTCTTC.

This chain joins TRBV4-1 and TRBJ2-1; possible D gene TRBD1, 5 bases. This CDR3 contains 17 residues. Trimming took 0 bases from V and 1 from J, leaving 13 bases between them. Germline CDR1 and CDR2: MGHRA and YSYEKL. For the CDR3, the DNA is TGCGCCAGCAGCCAAGAGGGGCCCCCGAGGTCCTACAATGAGCAGTTCTTC. Residues: CASSQEGPPRSYNEQFF.

In this sample, this clone turned up once. V usage is TRBV2 and J usage is TRBJ2-5; 10 nucleotides align to TRBD2. J lost 1 base, V lost 6 bases, and 5 bases had no gene match. The CDR3 is 15 residues long. CDR1 SNHLY and CDR2 FYNNEI come from the germline V gene. The CDR3, as DNA: TGTGCCAGCAGACCCACTAGCGGGGCCCAAGAGACCCAGTACTTC. This translates into CASRPTSGAQETQYF. The whole variable domain, filled in from reference TRBV2 and TRBJ2-5, reads EPEVTQTPSHQVTQMGQEVILRCVPISNHLYFYWYRQILGQKVEFLVSFYNNEISEKSEIFDDQFSVERPDGSNFTLKIRSTKLEDSAMYFCASRPTSGAQETQYFGPGTRLLVL.

The chain couples TRBV5-6 to TRBJ2-7; 8 bases line up with TRBD1. Per the germline V gene, CDR1 is SGHDT and CDR2 is YYEEEE. The CDR3 length is 14 residues. The V gene end was trimmed by 5 bases and the J gene end by 4 bases; junction bases not matched to a gene: 8. This CDR3 reads CASSSRGQGYEQYF. CDR3 DNA sequence: TGTGCCAGCAGTTCTCGAGGACAGGGATACGAGCAGTACTTC.

This sequence joins TRBV10-3 and TRBJ1-1, with TRBD1 identical over 7 bases. The CDR3 length is 14 residues. Per germline, CDR1 ENHRY and CDR2 SYGVKD. The junction had 5 bases not matched to a gene; V was cut back by 6 bases and J by 1 base. This chain's CDR3 is CAISQGERNTEAFF. The CDR3 DNA reads as TGTGCCATCAGCCAGGGGGAAAGGAACACTGAAGCTTTCTTT.

This clone was picked up a small number of times. The CDR3 region is CASSEVGGGHNEQFF. The CDR3 DNA follows: TGTGCCAGCAGTGAAGTGGGCGGGGGTCACAATGAGCAGTTCTTC. The chain has TRBV6-1 and TRBJ2-1, with 7 bases lining up with TRBD2. The trim removed 1 base at V and 5 bases at J, leaving 5 bases unmatched. The CDR3 spans 15 residues. The germline V gene encodes CDR1 MNHNS and CDR2 SASEGT.

This clone was seen more than once but under ten times. CDR3 protein: CASSRRNTGELFF. The CDR3, as DNA: TGTGCCAGCAGTCGACGGAACACCGGGGAGCTGTTTTTT. The rearrangement joins TRBV3-1 (or the pseudogene TRBV3-2) to TRBJ2-2; D is unresolved. V shed 6 bases and J shed 1 base, with 6 bases lying between them. Germline V gene data show CDR1 as LGHDT and CDR2 as YNNKEL (reference sequence). There are 13 residues in the CDR3.

The DNA of the CDR3 is TGCGCCAGCAGCCAAGGAGGGACAGGACCGAACTATGGCTACACCTTC. Protein: CASSQGGTGPNYGYTF. J is TRBJ1-2 and V is TRBV4-1; the match to TRBD1 covers 8 bases. The CDR3 contains 16 residues. Germline lookup yields CDR1 MGHRA and CDR2 YSYEKL. J was trimmed by 2 bases and V by 1 base; bases with no gene match: 6.

V is TRBV6-4 and J is TRBJ2-1; 10 bases fit TRBD1. The CDR3 runs 15 residues. CDR1 and CDR2 from the germline V gene are MRHNA and SNTAGT. J was trimmed by 4 bases and V by 3 bases; bases with no gene match: 3. CDR3 DNA: TGTGCCAGCAGTGAAGGGGACAGGGGATACAATGAGCAGTTCTTC. Translating it yields CASSEGDRGYNEQFF.

This clone was counted a single time. J is TRBJ1-1 and V is TRBV28, with D possibly matching TRBD1 (6 bases). The CDR3 has 15 amino acids. The V end was cut by 2 bases, the J end by 5 bases, with 15 bases between. The germline V gene encodes CDR1 MDHEN and CDR2 SYDVKM. CDR3 sequence reads: CASSLRGQSGTEAFF. The CDR3, as DNA: TGTGCCAGCAGTTTAAGAGGACAGTCGGGGACTGAAGCTTTCTTT.

This chain joins TRBV9 and TRBJ2-1; TRBD2 aligns across 7 bases. Trimming at V came to 8 bases and at J to 2 bases, leaving 16 bases not matched to a gene. CDR1 is SGDLS, CDR2 YYNGEE, per germline. This CDR3 has 17 residues. The CDR3 is CASGSPLRTSAYNEQFF. The CDR3 bases are TGTGCCAGTGGATCGCCATTAAGGACTAGTGCCTACAATGAGCAGTTCTTC.

This chain connects TRBV2 to TRBJ2-7; 8 nucleotides agree with TRBD1. The CDR3 contains 13 residues. From germline, CDR1 is SNHLY and CDR2 FYNNEI. Germline trimming cut 5 bases from V and 7 bases from J; bases unmatched to any gene: 7. The CDR3 protein is CASSPGGTGEQYF. In DNA, the CDR3 is TGTGCCAGCAGTCCAGGGGGCACTGGTGAGCAGTACTTC.

To note about this clone: Other DNA sequences in this sample translate to the same CDR3. V is TRBV2 and J is TRBJ1-2, with D tentatively TRBD1 (6 bases). CDR3 length equals 16 residues. Germline V lookup: CDR1 SNHLY, CDR2 FYNNEI. V lost 8 bases and J lost 2, with 21 bases in between. For the CDR3, the DNA is TGTGCCAGCCTTACCAAGGACAGTAGCGGGAACTATGGCTACACCTTC. Encoded protein: CASLTKDSSGNYGYTF. Full variable domain (missing parts from reference TRBV2 and TRBJ1-2): EPEVTQTPSHQVTQMGQEVILRCVPISNHLYFYWYRQILGQKVEFLVSFYNNEISEKSEIFDDQFSVERPDGSNFTLKIRSTKLEDSAMYFCASLTKDSSGNYGYTFGSGTRLTVV.

CDR3 residues: CASSSLAGLVGELFF. CDR3 sequence (DNA): TGTGCCAGCAGTTCCTTAGCGGGGTTGGTCGGGGAGCTGTTTTTT. The rearrangement uses TRBV27 and TRBJ2-2; 8 nucleotides align to TRBD2. Trimming cost V 4 bases and J 7 bases; bases outside gene matches: 8. The CDR3 runs to 15 residues. Germline V gene lookup returns CDR1 MNHEY and CDR2 SMNVEV (reference sequence).

This chain joins TRBV4-3 and TRBJ2-1; 8 positions agree with TRBD2. The CDR3 runs 16 residues. The germline V gene has CDR1 LGHNA and CDR2 YSLEER. V trimming: 4 bases; J trimming: 6 bases; junction bases outside the gene matches: 11. CDR3 DNA sequence: TGCGCCAGCAGCCCGCTGGCGGGGGGCCTCTCCAATGAGCAGTTCTTC. Its translation is CASSPLAGGLSNEQFF.